What follows is one T cell receptor (beta chain) and its context. The target antigen is unknown. Only in-frame clones appear in the TCRdb table, and some are missing; sequencing was by immunoSEQ multiplex PCR. The sample has 100,000 to 150,000 clones; just under 95% are singletons. This specimen belongs to a study of T cell responses to AZD1222 COVID-19 vaccine. Findings and limits, study-wide: Spike-specific TCR breadth and depth rose after two AZD1222 doses. Repertoire sampling was restricted to post-peak T cell response timepoints.

The germline CDR1 and CDR2 sequences are MNHEY and SVGEGT. The CDR3 is 13 amino acids. The J segment lost 4 bases and the V segment lost 5 bases, leaving 3 bases of the junction unmatched. The specimen was peripheral blood, collected 28 days after the second AZD1222 dose. The TCR originated in an adult who received the AZD1222 COVID-19 vaccine. The rearrangement uses TRBV6-2 or TRBV6-3 and TRBJ1-1, with 8 positions matching TRBD1. CDR3 residues: CASSAQGATEAFF. The CDR3 DNA reads TGTGCCAGCAGTGCCCAGGGGGCCACTGAAGCTTTCTTT.